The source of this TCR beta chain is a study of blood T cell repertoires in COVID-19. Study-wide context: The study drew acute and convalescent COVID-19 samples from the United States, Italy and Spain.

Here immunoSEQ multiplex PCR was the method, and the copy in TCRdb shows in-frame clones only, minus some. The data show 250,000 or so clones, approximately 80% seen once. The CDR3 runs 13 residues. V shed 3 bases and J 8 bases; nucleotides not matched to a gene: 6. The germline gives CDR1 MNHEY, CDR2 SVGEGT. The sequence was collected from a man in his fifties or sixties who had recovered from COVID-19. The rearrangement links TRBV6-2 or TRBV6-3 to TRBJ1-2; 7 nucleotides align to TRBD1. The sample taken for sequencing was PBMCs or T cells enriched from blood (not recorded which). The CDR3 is CASSYGPTGGYTF. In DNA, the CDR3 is TGTGCCAGCAGTTATGGGCCGACAGGGGGCTACACCTTC.